This T cell receptor beta chain was identified during a study of cytomegalovirus exposure and HLA in healthy donors. The PCR ran on 60 Vbeta and 13 Jbeta primers. Generated by immunoSEQ multiplex PCR, the TCRdb table keeps only in-frame clones and is missing some. The table has 150,000 to 200,000 clones, approximately 81% seen once. This clone is deemed medium-sized. The junction departs from the called germline gene at one end, perhaps through a read error. The germline V gene encodes CDR1 MNHNS and CDR2 SASEGT. The CDR3 consists of 15 residues. The chain combines TRBV6-1 with TRBJ1-4; D possibly corresponds to TRBD1 (6 bases). What was sequenced was PBMCs. The TCR sequence derives from a young woman in good health and CMV-seronegative. The CDR3 spells CASSEATGSNEKLFF. The CDR3 coding sequence is TGTGCCAGCAGCGAAGCGACAGGATCTAATGAAAAACTGTTTTTT.